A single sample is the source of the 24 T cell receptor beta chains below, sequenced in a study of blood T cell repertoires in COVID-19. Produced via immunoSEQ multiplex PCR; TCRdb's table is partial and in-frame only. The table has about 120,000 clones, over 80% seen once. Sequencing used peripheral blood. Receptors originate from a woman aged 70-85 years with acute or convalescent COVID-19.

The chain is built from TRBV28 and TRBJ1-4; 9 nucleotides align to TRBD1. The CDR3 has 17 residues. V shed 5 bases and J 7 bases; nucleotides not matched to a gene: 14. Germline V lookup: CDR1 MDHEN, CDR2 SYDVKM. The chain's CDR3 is CASSTLPAGTGLEKLFF. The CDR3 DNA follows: TGTGCCAGCAGTACCCTCCCGGCCGGGACAGGGCTTGAAAAACTGTTTTTT.

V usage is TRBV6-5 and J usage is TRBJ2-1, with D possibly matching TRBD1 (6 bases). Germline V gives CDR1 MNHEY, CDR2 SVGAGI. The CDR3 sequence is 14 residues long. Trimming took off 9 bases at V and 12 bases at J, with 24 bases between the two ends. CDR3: CASWTRTVFPSQFF. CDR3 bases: TGTGCCAGTTGGACCCGGACAGTTTTCCCGTCGCAGTTCTTC.

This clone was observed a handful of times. The CDR3 reads CASSPDRANYGYTF. CDR3 nucleotide sequence: TGTGCCAGCAGCCCAGACAGGGCTAACTATGGCTACACCTTC. The gene calls are TRBV9 and TRBJ1-2; 7 bases are a match to TRBD1. Germline CDR1 reads SGDLS; CDR2 reads YYNGEE. The CDR3 is 14 residues long. J gave up 0 bases and V 4 bases, and 3 bases lay outside the gene matches.

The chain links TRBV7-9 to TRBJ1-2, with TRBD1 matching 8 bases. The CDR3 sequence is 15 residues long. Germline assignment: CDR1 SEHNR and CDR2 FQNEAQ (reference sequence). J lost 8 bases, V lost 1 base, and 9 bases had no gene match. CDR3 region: CASSLGPDREQGYTF. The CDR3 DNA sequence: TGTGCCAGCAGCTTAGGCCCGGACAGGGAACAAGGCTACACCTTC.

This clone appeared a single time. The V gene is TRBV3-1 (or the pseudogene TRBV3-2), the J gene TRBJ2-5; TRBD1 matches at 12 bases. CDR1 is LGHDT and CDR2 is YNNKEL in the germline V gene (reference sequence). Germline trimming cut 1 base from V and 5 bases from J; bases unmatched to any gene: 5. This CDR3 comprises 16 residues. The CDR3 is CASSQAGTGGGETQYF. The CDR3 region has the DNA TGTGCCAGCAGCCAAGCCGGGACAGGGGGCGGGGAGACCCAGTACTTC.

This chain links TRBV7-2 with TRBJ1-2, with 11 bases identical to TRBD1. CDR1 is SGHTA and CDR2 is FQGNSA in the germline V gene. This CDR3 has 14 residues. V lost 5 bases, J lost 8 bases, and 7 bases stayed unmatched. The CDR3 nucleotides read TGTGCCAGCAGCCTCAGTAGGACAGGGGGCGGCTACACCTTC. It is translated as CASSLSRTGGGYTF.

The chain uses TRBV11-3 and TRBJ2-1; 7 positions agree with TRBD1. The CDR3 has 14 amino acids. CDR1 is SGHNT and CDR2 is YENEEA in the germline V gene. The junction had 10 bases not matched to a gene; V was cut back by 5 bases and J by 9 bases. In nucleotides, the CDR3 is TGTGCCAGCAGCCCACCTACAGGGGATCGTGAGCAGTTCTTC. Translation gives CASSPPTGDREQFF.

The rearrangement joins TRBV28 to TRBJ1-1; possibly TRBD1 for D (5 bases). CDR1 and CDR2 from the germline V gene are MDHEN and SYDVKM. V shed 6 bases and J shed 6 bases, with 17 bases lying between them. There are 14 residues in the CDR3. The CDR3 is CASRKGGAEAEAFF. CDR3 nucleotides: TGTGCCAGCAGGAAAGGAGGGGCTGAGGCTGAAGCTTTCTTT.

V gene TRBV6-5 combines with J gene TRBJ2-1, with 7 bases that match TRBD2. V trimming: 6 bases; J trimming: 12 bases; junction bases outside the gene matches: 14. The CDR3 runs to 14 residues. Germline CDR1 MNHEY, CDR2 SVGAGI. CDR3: CASRKRDARMGQFF. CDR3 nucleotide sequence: TGTGCCAGCAGGAAGCGGGACGCCCGAATGGGGCAGTTCTTC.

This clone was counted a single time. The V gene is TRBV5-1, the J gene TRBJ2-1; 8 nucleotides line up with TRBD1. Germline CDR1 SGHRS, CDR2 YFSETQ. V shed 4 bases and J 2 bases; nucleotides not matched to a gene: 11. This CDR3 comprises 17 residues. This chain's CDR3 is CASSLGQANIPYNEQFF. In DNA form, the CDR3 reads TGCGCCAGCAGCCTGGGACAGGCAAATATCCCCTACAATGAGCAGTTCTTC.

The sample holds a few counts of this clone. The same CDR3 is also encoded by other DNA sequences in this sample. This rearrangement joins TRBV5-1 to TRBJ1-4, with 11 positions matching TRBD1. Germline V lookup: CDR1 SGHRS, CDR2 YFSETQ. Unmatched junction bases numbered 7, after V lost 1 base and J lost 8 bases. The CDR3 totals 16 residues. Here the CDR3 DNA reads TGCGCCAGCAGCTTGCTACCGGGACAGGGGGGCGAAAAACTGTTTTTT. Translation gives CASSLLPGQGGEKLFF.

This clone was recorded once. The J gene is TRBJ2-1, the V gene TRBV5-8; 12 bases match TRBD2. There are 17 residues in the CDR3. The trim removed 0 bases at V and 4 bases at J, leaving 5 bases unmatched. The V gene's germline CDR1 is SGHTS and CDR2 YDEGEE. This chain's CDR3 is CASSLASGGAFYNEQFF. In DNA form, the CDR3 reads TGTGCCAGCAGCTTGGCTAGCGGGGGGGCCTTTTACAATGAGCAGTTCTTC.

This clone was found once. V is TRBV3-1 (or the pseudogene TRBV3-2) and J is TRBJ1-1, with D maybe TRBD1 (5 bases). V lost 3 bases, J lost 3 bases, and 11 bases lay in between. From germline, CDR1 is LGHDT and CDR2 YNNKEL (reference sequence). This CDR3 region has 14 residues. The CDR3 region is CASSQPGSDTEAFF. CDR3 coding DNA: TGTGCCAGCAGCCAGCCAGGGTCTGACACTGAAGCTTTCTTT.

The chain's CDR3 is CASSLDSGGAYNEQFF. CDR3 sequence (DNA): TGTGCCAGCAGCTTAGACTCGGGGGGGGCCTACAATGAGCAGTTCTTC. This rearrangement joins TRBV7-6 to TRBJ2-1; 8 bases align to TRBD2. The CDR3 is 16 amino acids. V was pared by 1 base and J by 2 bases, with 4 bases of the junction left unmatched. The germline V gene has CDR1 SGHVS and CDR2 FNYEAQ.

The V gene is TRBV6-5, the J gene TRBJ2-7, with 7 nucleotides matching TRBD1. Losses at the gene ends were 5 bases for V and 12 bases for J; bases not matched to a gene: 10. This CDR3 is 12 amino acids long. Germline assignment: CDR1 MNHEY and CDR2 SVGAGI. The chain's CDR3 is CASSPTRQGVYF. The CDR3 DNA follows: TGTGCCAGCAGTCCCACTCGTCAGGGGGTGTACTTC.

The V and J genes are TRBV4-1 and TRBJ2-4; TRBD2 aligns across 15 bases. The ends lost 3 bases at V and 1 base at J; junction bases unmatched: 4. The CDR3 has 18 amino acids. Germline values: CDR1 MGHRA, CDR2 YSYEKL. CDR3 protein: CASSHGLAGGTAKNIQYF. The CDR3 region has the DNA TGCGCCAGCAGCCACGGACTAGCGGGGGGGACGGCCAAAAACATTCAGTACTTC.

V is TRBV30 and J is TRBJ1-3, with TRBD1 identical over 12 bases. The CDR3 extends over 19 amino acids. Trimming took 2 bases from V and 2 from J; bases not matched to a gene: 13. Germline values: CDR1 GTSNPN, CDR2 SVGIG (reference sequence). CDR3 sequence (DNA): TGTGCCTGGAGTATTGCGGGACAGGGGGCCCGACTCACTGGAAACACCATATATTTT. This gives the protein CAWSIAGQGARLTGNTIYF.

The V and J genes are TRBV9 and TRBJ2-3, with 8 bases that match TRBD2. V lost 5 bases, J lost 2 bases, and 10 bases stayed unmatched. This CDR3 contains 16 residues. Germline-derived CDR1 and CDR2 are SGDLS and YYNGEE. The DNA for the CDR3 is TGTGCCAGCAGAGGAGGGGGAGCGGGGGCCACAGATACGCAGTATTTT. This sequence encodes CASRGGGAGATDTQYF.

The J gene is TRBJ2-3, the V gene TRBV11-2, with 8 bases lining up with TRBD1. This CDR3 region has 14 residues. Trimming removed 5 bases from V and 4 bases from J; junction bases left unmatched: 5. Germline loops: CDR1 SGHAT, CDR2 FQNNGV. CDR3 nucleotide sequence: TGTGCCAGCAGCCCTGGGACAGGTGCAGATACGCAGTATTTT. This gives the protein CASSPGTGADTQYF.

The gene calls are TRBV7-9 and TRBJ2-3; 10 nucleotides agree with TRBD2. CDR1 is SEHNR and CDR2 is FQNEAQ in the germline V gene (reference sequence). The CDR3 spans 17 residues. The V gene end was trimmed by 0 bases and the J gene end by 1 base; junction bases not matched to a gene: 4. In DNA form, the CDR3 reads TGTGCCAGCAGCTTAGCAGGACTAGCGGCACGCACAGATACGCAGTATTTT. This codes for CASSLAGLAARTDTQYF.

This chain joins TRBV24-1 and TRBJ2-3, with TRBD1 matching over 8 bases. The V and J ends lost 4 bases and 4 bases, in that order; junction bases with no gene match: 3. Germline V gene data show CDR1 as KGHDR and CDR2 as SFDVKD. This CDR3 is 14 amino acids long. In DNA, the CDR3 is TGTGCCACCAGTGAGACAGGGGCGGCAGATACGCAGTATTTT. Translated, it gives CATSETGAADTQYF.

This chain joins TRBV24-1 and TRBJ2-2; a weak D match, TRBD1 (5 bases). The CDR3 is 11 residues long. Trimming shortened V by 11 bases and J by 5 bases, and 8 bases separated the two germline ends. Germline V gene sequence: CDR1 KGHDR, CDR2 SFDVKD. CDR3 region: CANRRTGELFF. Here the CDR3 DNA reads TGTGCCAACAGGAGAACCGGGGAGCTGTTTTTT.

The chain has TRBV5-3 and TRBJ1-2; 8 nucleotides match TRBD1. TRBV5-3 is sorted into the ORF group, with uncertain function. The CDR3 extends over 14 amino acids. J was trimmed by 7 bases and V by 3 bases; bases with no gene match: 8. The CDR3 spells CARSSQGQGGGYTF. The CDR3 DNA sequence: TGTGCCAGAAGCTCCCAAGGACAGGGTGGTGGCTACACCTTC.

The CDR3 reads CASIGDTYEQYF. For the CDR3, the DNA is TGTGCCAGCATTGGGGACACCTACGAGCAGTACTTC. The rearrangement uses TRBV6-6 and TRBJ2-7; maybe TRBD1 (6 bases). Germline CDR1 MNHNY, CDR2 SVGAGI (reference sequence). The V gene lost 7 bases and the J gene lost 2 bases, with 9 bases spanning the gap. This CDR3 comprises 12 residues.